The sequence of this TCR beta chain was determined in a study of beta chain features in type 1 diabetes. Study information: On cell yields, gender and age, patients and healthy donors were similar. All of the samples together had some 99 million sorted cells examined.

Study-level points and caveats: Naive, central memory and regulatory TCRB repertoires appeared more similar among patients than healthy donors.

The authors reverse transcribed all of the isolated RNA, so sequencing captured expressed TCRB transcripts. Method: immunoSEQ multiplex PCR; TCRdb's copy keeps in-frame clones and lacks some. The sample shows approximately 150,000 clones, 8% to 13% of them seen only once. Using CD45RO/CCR7/CD25/CD127/CD95/CD27, CD4+ naive, central memory, regulatory and stem cell-like memory cells were sorted. This clone was seen only a few times. Antigen unknown. The CDR3 length is 16 residues. V was cut by 0 bases and J by 2 bases, with 11 bases left in between. CDR1 is KGHSH and CDR2 is LQKENI in the germline V gene.

J is TRBJ1-5 and V is TRBV18, with D uncertain. Sequenced material: naive CD4+ T cells from blood. This sequence was found in a man aged 18 to 30 in good health. Written as DNA, the CDR3 is TGTGCCAGCTCACCACCGTCAGGAGGGCGCAATCAGCCCCAGCATTTT. This gives the protein CASSPPSGGRNQPQHF. Drawing the rest from reference TRBV18 and TRBJ1-5, the complete variable domain is NAGVMQNPRHLVRRRGQEARLRCSPMKGHSHVYWYRQLPEEGLKFMVYLQKENIIDESGMPKERFSAEFPKEGPSILRIQQVVRGDSAAYFCASSPPSGGRNQPQHFGDGTRLSIL.